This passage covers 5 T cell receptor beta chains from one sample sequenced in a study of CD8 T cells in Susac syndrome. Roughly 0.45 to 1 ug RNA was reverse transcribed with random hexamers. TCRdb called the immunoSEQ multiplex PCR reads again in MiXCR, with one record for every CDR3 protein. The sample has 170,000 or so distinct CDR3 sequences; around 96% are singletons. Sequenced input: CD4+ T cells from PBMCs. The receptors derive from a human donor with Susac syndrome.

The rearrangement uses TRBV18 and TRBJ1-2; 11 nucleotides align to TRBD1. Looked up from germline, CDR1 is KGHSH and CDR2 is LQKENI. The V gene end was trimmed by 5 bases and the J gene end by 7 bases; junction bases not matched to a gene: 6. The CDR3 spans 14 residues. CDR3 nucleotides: TGTGCCAGCTCAGCCTCCGGGACAGGGGGTGGCTACACCTTC. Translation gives CASSASGTGGGYTF.

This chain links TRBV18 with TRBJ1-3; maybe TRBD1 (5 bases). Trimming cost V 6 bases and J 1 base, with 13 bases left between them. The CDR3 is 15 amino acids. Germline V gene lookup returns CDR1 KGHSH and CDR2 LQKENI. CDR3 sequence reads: CASSISAGSGNTIYF. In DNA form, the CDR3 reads TGTGCCAGCTCTATTTCGGCAGGGTCTGGAAACACCATATATTTT.

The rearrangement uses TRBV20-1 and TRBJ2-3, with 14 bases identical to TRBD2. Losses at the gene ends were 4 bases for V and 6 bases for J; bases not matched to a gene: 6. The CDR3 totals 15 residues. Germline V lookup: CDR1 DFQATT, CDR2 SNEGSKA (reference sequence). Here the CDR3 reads CSATGLAGVRDTQYF. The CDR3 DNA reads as TGCAGTGCTACGGGACTAGCGGGAGTCAGGGATACGCAGTATTTT.

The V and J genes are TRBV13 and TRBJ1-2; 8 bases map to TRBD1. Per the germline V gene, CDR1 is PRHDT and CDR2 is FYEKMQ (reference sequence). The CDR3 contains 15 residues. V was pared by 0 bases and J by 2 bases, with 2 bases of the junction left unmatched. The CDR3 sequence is CASSLGPGGNYGYTF. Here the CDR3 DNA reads TGTGCCAGCAGCTTAGGTCCAGGGGGCAACTATGGCTACACCTTC.

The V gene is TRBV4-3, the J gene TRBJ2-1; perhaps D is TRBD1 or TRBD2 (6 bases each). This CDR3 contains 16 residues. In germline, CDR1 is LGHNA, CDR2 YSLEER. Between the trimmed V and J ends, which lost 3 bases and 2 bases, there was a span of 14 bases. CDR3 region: CASSQRGDTPYNEQFF. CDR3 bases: TGCGCCAGCAGCCAGAGGGGGGACACCCCCTACAATGAGCAGTTCTTC.